The T cell receptor beta chain under discussion was sequenced for a study of regulatory T cells in long-lasting Graves disease (dated by TCRdb to the early 2020s). General notes on the study: In the newly diagnosed Graves' disease group, patients had been taking antithyroid drugs for less than 3 months. This study used TCR sequencing and RNA sequencing of peripheral blood to compare persistent Graves' disease patients against newly diagnosed Graves' disease patients. The study was conducted in China and was registered as a clinical trial. A total of around 35 samples were covered by TCR sequencing, comprising approximately 13 persistent and 20 newly diagnosed Graves' disease patients. General conclusions and limits of the study: The authors noted that the small sample size was a limitation that may lower accuracy. The study examined only peripheral blood because the primary lesion, thyroid tissue, could not be accessed. More public clonotypes were shared among persistent patients (more than 2,500) than among newly diagnosed patients (roughly 1,000). Persistent Graves' disease patients showed lower TCR Shannon entropy and fewer highly expanded clones than newly diagnosed patients, suggesting clonal expansion. Sequencing and analysis were restricted to the TCR beta chain. Preferential use of TRBV28, TRBJ1-2 and TRBJ2-5 was observed in persistent disease, whereas TRBV20-1 and TRBJ2-1 were favored in newly diagnosed disease.

The time point label on this specimen signifies: newly diagnosed GD, antithyroid drugs for less than 3 months. RNA was extracted from PBMCs in TRIzol for both TCR sequencing and RNA sequencing. The diagnosis of Graves' disease followed American Thyroid Association guidelines. The patients came from an endocrinology department in Xi'an, China. From each patient, about 9 milliliters of peripheral blood was collected into an EDTA anticoagulant tube. Ficoll Paque Plus density gradient separation was used to isolate PBMCs, and no further T cell sorting was done. An Agilent 2100 Bioanalyzer and agarose gel were used to check RNA quality, and a NanoDrop 2000 was used to measure RNA concentration. This clonotype was seen many times. The clone's antigen remains unknown. No base qualities exist here, and no much larger clone lies one base off it. The germline V gene provides CDR1 SGHTA and CDR2 FQGNSA. V lost 3 bases and J lost 1 base; the stretch between them is 12 bases long. The CDR3 covers 15 residues, taking in both the cysteine and the phenylalanine. Only the CDR3 DNA is retained, 45 bases long and in frame from the first base.

Library preparation was by multiplex PCR. Sequenced on an Illumina HiSeq 4000. iRepertoire HTBI primers and Arm-PCR amplification of CDR3 regions were used to construct TCR beta libraries. Before sequencing, the PCR products underwent gel purification. Processing in the source paper ran as follows. Across samples, about 63 TRBV and roughly 13 TRBJ segments were identified and used for gene usage analysis of CDR3 amino acid clonotypes. COPE and FqMerger were used to merge the filtered high-quality paired reads into contigs. Contigs were aligned with BLAST to IMGT TRBV, TRBD and TRBJ reference genes, and CDR3 was defined per IMGT. Clonotypes above 0.1% frequency were classified as highly expanded clones. Shannon entropy served as the measure of repertoire diversity, while the Gini coefficient captured V-J evenness. A clonotype found in more than one individual was treated as public. TCRdb reworked the public reads: Q25 trimming with fastp, MiXCR clone assembly, productive beta chains retained. A single entry per CDR3 protein holds the most common genes and DNA from its merged rows. These V and J calls originate from TCRdb's pipeline instead of the authors' own analysis. Counted in this sample were about 520,000 distinct CDR3 sequences; more than 10% of them appeared once. The ten top clones hold around 10% of the sample.

The same data also went into a second study, on T cells in Graves' hyperthyroidism and ophthalmopathy. As noted in the second study: Stable Graves' hyperthyroidism was defined as no progression to ophthalmopathy during 18 months of follow-up. Hyperthyroidism patients were newly diagnosed, had a disease duration of under 2 months, and were aged 18 to 65 years. Patients with uncontrolled infections, other autoimmune diseases, pregnancy or lactation were excluded. Diagnoses were established on the basis of clinical symptoms, serum thyroxine and TRAb, thyroid ultrasound, and orbital computed tomography. The first round of RT-PCR for the TCR CDR3 was performed with the HTBI primer set and the Qiagen OneStep RT-PCR kit. Most expanded thyroid clonotypes (frequency above 0.001) were also detected in blood, a finding suggesting that blood repertoires may reflect thyroid immune responses. A model built on a 13 V-J signature distinguished ophthalmopathy from stable hyperthyroidism, reaching over 85% sensitivity and approximately 83% specificity in cross-validation and 80%/75% in testing. In validation, progression to ophthalmopathy was predicted by the model with almost 71% sensitivity and roughly 76% specificity, a median of approximately 6.5 months before onset. A discovery cohort of about a hundred patients, 43 with Graves' ophthalmopathy and approximately 57 with stable Graves' hyperthyroidism, was used to find distinguishing TCR V-J signatures. Prospective prediction of ophthalmopathy was tested in an independent validation cohort consisting of about 19 hyperthyroidism patients and around 16 patients who later progressed to ophthalmopathy. The 75 to 100 discovery patients were randomly split 7:3 into training and test sets. Thyroid tissue and blood T-cell repertoires from several Graves' hyperthyroidism patients were also compared in the study. After sampling, hyperthyroidism patients received methimazole starting at 30 mg daily, and ophthalmopathy patients received high-dose intravenous methylprednisolone. A second multiplex PCR round built the libraries, followed by size selection and purification. Sequencing of the libraries was done on an Illumina HiSeq2000 using paired-end 100 bp reads. SOAPnuke was used to process the raw data, throwing out any read that contained adapters or uncalled bases, had a mean Phred below 15, or lacked an exact constant-primer or identifier match. High-quality paired reads were merged with COPE v1.2.5, and unique nucleotide sequences were defined as clonotypes. MiTCR v1.1 was used to align clonotypes to the IMGT TRBV, TRBD and TRBJ reference segments. The analysis was restricted to V-J combinations with a frequency above 0.0001, which together covered approximately 99% of the repertoires. A TCS score was defined as the ratio between F50 (clonal expansion) and ExV (chaos), using BLOSUM62-based TCRdist between CDR3 peptides within each V-J. Welch's t-statistics and random forest reduced around 510 V-J features to some 14, which were used in a naive Bayes classifier (R e1071). No statistical method was used to set the sample size in advance, and investigators knew the group allocation. The paper describes TCR Vbeta CDR3 sequencing of fewer than 150 peripheral blood samples, made up of 43 ophthalmopathy patients, more than 70 hyperthyroidism patients and roughly 17 progressor patients.

The receptor was isolated from a woman in her thirties with Graves disease. Donor details come from another sample of the same person, matched by shared clones. The source was peripheral blood mononuclear cells (PBMCs), collected at new diagnosis, from a patient treated with antithyroid drugs. The chain employs TRBV7-2 and TRBJ2-5; the D gene is perhaps TRBD2, from 6 matching bases. The CDR3: CASSLGSGRQETQYF. The bases are TGTGCCAGCAGCTTGGGCAGCGGGCGCCAAGAGACCCAGTACTTC.